These 2 T cell receptor beta chains came from one sample sequenced in a study of T cells in Graves' hyperthyroidism and ophthalmopathy (dated by TCRdb to between 2019 and 2020). The method was multiplex PCR. Sequencing used an Illumina HiSeq 2000. The TCR beta CDR3 regions were amplified from RNA transcripts. The TCR CDR3 was subjected to a first round of RT-PCR using the HTBI primer set and the Qiagen OneStep RT-PCR kit. TCRdb took the public reads, trimmed them with fastp at Q25, ran MiXCR for clone calling and kept in-frame beta chains. Every distinct CDR3 protein forms one entry, paired with its most common genes and DNA. The sample records 400,000 or so distinct CDR3 sequences, over 12% of which are singletons. The ten largest clones capture under 30% of the sample. Material: blood. These receptors originate from a man in his fifties with Graves' ophthalmopathy.

There are many counts of this clonotype. V and J are TRBV28 and TRBJ1-2, with D unclear. The CDR3 length is 14 residues. Germline CDR1 reads MDHEN; CDR2 reads SYDVKM. The V end was cut by 4 bases, the J end by 4 bases, with 13 bases between. The CDR3 reads CASSSFGVGYGYTF. The CDR3 region has the DNA TGTGCCAGCAGTTCCTTTGGGGTTGGCTATGGCTACACCTTC.

At least ten counts were recorded for this clonotype. The V call is TRBV6-1, the J call TRBJ2-7, with a weak D call TRBD2 (5 bases). The CDR3 runs 12 residues. Between the trimmed V and J ends, which lost 6 bases and 7 bases, there was a span of 13 bases. From germline, CDR1 is MNHNS and CDR2 SASEGT. CDR3 coding DNA: TGTGCCAGCAGCCCGGACGGGAAAGAGCAGTACTTC. Translation gives CASSPDGKEQYF.